The rows below give T cell receptor beta chains drawn from one sample of a study of identifying expanded T cells in peripheral blood. Sequenced by immunoSEQ multiplex PCR; TCRdb stores in-frame clones only, minus some. The sample yields just over 90,000 clones, about nine tenths seen once. Source material: blood. The receptors were sampled from a person aged 18 to 75 in good health. Each CDR3 is given with its conserved first and last residue. A D gene is named only where the DNA matches it firmly. The listing skips clone size in some rows; elsewhere it reads once, few, many or a size class.

TRBJ2-7 TRBV6-5 NA NA CASSTLSPGEQYF TGTGCCAGCAGTACCTTGTCCCCAGGCGAGCAGTACTTC
TRBJ1-5 TRBV4-1 NA NA CASSQGAEYQPQHF TGCGCCAGCAGCCAAGGTGCGGAGTACCAGCCCCAGCATTTT
TRBJ2-2 TRBV9 NA NA CASTAQSGELFF TGTGCCAGCACGGCACAATCCGGGGAGCTGTTTTTT
TRBJ1-5 TRBV6-4 few TRBD1 CASSDSSGVAGGTQPQHF TGTGCCAGCAGTGACTCTTCTGGTGTGGCAGGGGGTACTCAGCCCCAGCATTTT
TRBJ2-5 TRBV25-1 NA TRBD1 CASSIKTGTETQYF TGTGCCAGCAGCATCAAGACAGGGACCGAGACCCAGTACTTC
TRBJ2-3 TRBV6-1 few TRBD2 CASSEVVAGGQDTQYF TGTGCCAGCAGTGAGGTAGTAGCGGGGGGGCAAGATACGCAGTATTTT
TRBJ1-5 TRBV13 NA NA CASSLGRRGNQPQHF TGTGCCAGCAGCTTAGGCAGGCGGGGCAATCAGCCCCAGCATTTT
TRBJ2-3 TRBV19 NA TRBD1 CASSRGTGGDTQYF TGTGCCAGTAGTCGAGGGACAGGAGGAGATACGCAGTATTTT
TRBJ1-1 TRBV29-1 NA NA CSVVDPGTEAFF TGCAGCGTTGTTGACCCGGGAACTGAAGCTTTCTTT
TRBJ1-5 TRBV6-6 NA TRBD1 CASSYGQAYQPQHF TGTGCCAGCAGTTACGGACAGGCTTATCAGCCCCAGCATTTT
TRBJ1-1 TRBV9 NA NA CASSPRQRANTEAFF TGTGCCAGCAGCCCTAGACAGAGGGCGAACACTGAAGCTTTCTTT
TRBJ2-5 TRBV27 NA TRBD1 CASSFRTGGETQYF TGTGCCAGCAGTTTCCGGACAGGTGGCGAGACCCAGTACTTC
TRBJ2-2 TRBV7-8 few NA CASSPLEGAAGELFF TGTGCCAGCAGTCCACTGGAGGGGGCTGCGGGGGAGCTGTTTTTT
TRBJ2-7 TRBV6-5 NA TRBD1 CASNPTGGASYEQYF TGTGCCAGCAACCCCACAGGGGGCGCTTCTTACGAGCAGTACTTC